The next 17 T cell receptor beta chains were all read from a single sample in a study of molecular identifiers for immune sequencing clone quantification. TCRdb redid the calling of the PCR reads with MiXCR, one entry per CDR3 protein. The table lists 80,000 to 95,000 distinct CDR3 sequences, roughly 20% of them singletons, with around 0.8% in the top ten. The source material was naive CD8+ T cells from blood, with Jurkat cell RNA spiked in. Described subset: FACS-sorted CD8+CD4-CCR7+CD45RA+ naive T cells. The receptors were gathered from a human donor in good health. Some libraries in this study had Jurkat cell RNA spiked in.

This clonotype has a count of ten or more. The chain carries TRBV7-8 and TRBJ1-1; D is uncertain. CDR1 is SGHVS and CDR2 is FQNEAQ in the germline V gene. V was pared by 2 bases and J by 8 bases, with 6 bases between. The CDR3 runs 11 residues. As DNA, the CDR3 is TGTGCCAGCAGCTTACTGGGAGAAGCTTTCTTT. It encodes CASSLLGEAFF. Combining the CDR3 with reference TRBV7-8 and TRBJ1-1 gives the whole variable domain GAGVSQSPRYKVAKRGQDVALRCDPISGHVSLFWYQQALGQGPEFLTYFQNEAQLDKSGLPSDRFFAERPEGSVSTLKIQRTQQEDSAVYLCASSLLGEAFFGQGTRLTVV.

This clonotype was counted many times. The chain has TRBV12-3 or TRBV12-4 and TRBJ1-5, with TRBD1 identical over 7 bases. V lost 6 bases and J lost 6; bases outside the gene matches: 8. The CDR3 is made up of 14 amino acids. The CDR3 sequence: CASRVAGGGQPQHF. The CDR3 DNA reads TGTGCCAGCAGAGTTGCAGGGGGGGGTCAGCCCCAGCATTTT.

As regards this clonotype: A much bigger clone sits one base away, suggesting this may be a read error. J is TRBJ2-7 and V is TRBV12-5, with 7 nucleotides matching TRBD2. The germline V gene encodes CDR1 LGHNT and CDR2 FRNRAP. The CDR3 extends over 21 amino acids. Here the CDR3 reads CASGPGPFLPITIPRDYEQCF. The CDR3 DNA is TGTGCTAGTGGTCCGGGACCGTTCTTGCCTATAACTATACCGAGGGACTACGAGCAGTGCTTC.

This clonotype was found many times. The chain recombines TRBV7-9 with TRBJ2-7; D might be TRBD1 or TRBD2, each matching 5 bases. V was trimmed by 5 bases and J by 6 bases, leaving 17 bases between them. The germline CDR1 and CDR2 sequences are SEHNR and FQNEAQ (reference sequence). The CDR3 covers 14 residues. The CDR3 protein is CASSQGAGTGEQYF. The CDR3 nucleotides read TGTGCCAGCAGCCAGGGAGCAGGCACGGGCGAGCAGTACTTC.

This clonotype was counted ten times or more. CDR3 nucleotides: TGCAGTGCTAGGGGGCCTAGCGGGTCCCTCTCTGGGGCCAACGTCCTGACTTTC. It translates to CSARGPSGSLSGANVLTF. The gene calls are TRBV20-1 and TRBJ2-6, with 8 positions matching TRBD2. This CDR3 is built from 18 residues. The junction had 10 bases not matched to a gene; V was cut back by 3 bases and J by 0 bases. Germline CDR1 DFQATT, CDR2 SNEGSKA (reference sequence).

This clonotype has a count of ten or more. The CDR3 nucleotides are TGTGCCAGCAGCCAAGAGTTGACAGGGTGGACGGACAGCTCCTACGAGCAGTACTTC. As protein: CASSQELTGWTDSSYEQYF. This sequence joins TRBV4-2 and TRBJ2-7; 7 nucleotides match TRBD1. With V trimmed by 0 bases and J by 0 bases, 14 bases remained unmatched. CDR3 length: 19 residues. Germline CDR1 and CDR2: LGHNA and YNFKEQ.

At least ten counts were recorded for this clonotype. At one end the junction does not follow the germline gene, possibly because of a read error. V and J are TRBV7-9 and TRBJ2-1, with 10 bases matching TRBD1. In germline, CDR1 is SEHNR, CDR2 FQNEAQ (reference sequence). The CDR3 consists of 17 residues. CDR3 coding DNA: TGTGCCAGCAGCCCTCCGACCCCCCGGGACAGGGGCAATGAACAGTTCTTC. It translates to CASSPPTPRDRGNEQFF. Filled out from reference TRBV7-9 and TRBJ2-1, the complete variable domain reads DTGVSQNPRHKITKRGQNVTFRCDPISEHNRLYWYRQTLGQGPEFLTYFQNEAQLEKSRLLSDRFSAERPKGSFSTLEIQRTEQGDSAMYLCASSPPTPRDRGNEQFFGPGTRLTVL.

In this sample, this clonotype turned up many times. The genes are TRBV19 and TRBJ2-3; D may be TRBD2 (5 bases). This CDR3 comprises 14 residues. The V gene lost 1 base and the J gene lost 9 bases, with 14 bases spanning the gap. Germline lookup yields CDR1 LNHDA and CDR2 SQIVND (reference sequence). This CDR3 is CASSIAPVRGTQYF. CDR3 nucleotide sequence: TGTGCCAGTAGTATAGCCCCTGTACGAGGGACGCAGTATTTT.

The sample holds many counts of this clonotype. This chain links TRBV7-2 with TRBJ2-5; TRBD2 aligns across 7 bases. This CDR3 has 16 residues. Germline CDR1 and CDR2: SGHTA and FQGNSA. The J segment lost 0 bases and the V segment lost 8 bases, leaving 12 bases of the junction unmatched. The CDR3 here is CASEVGRGRDQETQYF. The CDR3 coding sequence is TGTGCCAGCGAGGTTGGACGGGGGAGGGACCAAGAGACCCAGTACTTC.

This clonotype was observed at least ten times. The genes are TRBV9 and TRBJ2-6; TRBD1 aligns across 8 bases. The CDR3 is 17 amino acids. Germline V CDR1 and CDR2: SGDLS, YYNGEE. The V segment lost 3 bases and the J segment 4 bases; nucleotides outside the gene matches: 9. This CDR3 reads CASSDDRGLGGANVLTF. DNA of the CDR3: TGTGCCAGCAGCGATGACAGGGGTTTAGGAGGGGCCAACGTCCTGACTTTC. The complete variable domain, with remaining parts taken from reference TRBV9 and TRBJ2-6, reads DSGVTQTPKHLITATGQRVTLRCSPRSGDLSVYWYQQSLDQGLQFLIQYYNGEERAKGNILERFSAQQFPDLHSELNLSSLELGDSALYFCASSDDRGLGGANVLTFGAGSRLTVL.

This clonotype has a count of ten or more. This CDR3 reads CASSLIQGAGQPQHF. The CDR3 DNA sequence: TGTGCCAGCAGTTTAATCCAGGGGGCCGGTCAGCCCCAGCATTTT. The chain joins TRBV12-3 or TRBV12-4 to TRBJ1-5, with TRBD1 matching 8 bases. J gave up 6 bases and V 2 bases, and 6 bases lay outside the gene matches. CDR3 length: 15 residues.

This clonotype was picked up many times. V usage is TRBV6-2 or TRBV6-3 and J usage is TRBJ2-3; 9 bases map to TRBD1. Germline values: CDR1 MNHEY, CDR2 SVGEGT. This CDR3 has 17 amino acids. J lost 4 bases, V lost 2 bases, and 10 bases had no gene match. CDR3 DNA: TGTGCCAGCAGTTACCCCCCCGGGGACAGGGCTGCAGATACGCAGTATTTT. Its translation is CASSYPPGDRAADTQYF.

About this clonotype itself: This may come from a read error, since a much larger clone is one base off. The chain employs TRBV30 and TRBJ1-5, with TRBD1 as a possible D gene (5 bases). The CDR3 has 15 amino acids. The germline gives CDR1 GTSNPN, CDR2 SVGIG (reference sequence). Trimming pared 5 bases from V and 4 bases from J, leaving 18 bases between. Written as DNA, the CDR3 is TGTGCCTGGGGCGGGGGAAGTTTCGGGAATCAGCCCCAGCATTTT. This translates into CAWGGGSFGNQPQHF.

This clonotype appeared many times. The V call is TRBV18, the J call TRBJ1-6; tentative D call: TRBD1 (5 bases). Germline CDR1 and CDR2: KGHSH and LQKENI. The CDR3 is made up of 17 amino acids. V dropped 0 bases and J dropped 9 bases, with 18 bases sitting between them. Written as DNA, the CDR3 is TGTGCCAGCTCACCACCGCCAGGGACGGGCATTGGTTCACCCCTCCACTTT. Residues: CASSPPPGTGIGSPLHF.

At least ten counts were recorded for this clonotype. This sequence joins TRBV7-9 and TRBJ1-1; 7 nucleotides agree with TRBD1. Germline loops: CDR1 SEHNR, CDR2 FQNEAQ (reference sequence). This CDR3 contains 15 residues. The junction had 5 bases not matched to a gene; V was cut back by 4 bases and J by 0 bases. For the CDR3, the DNA is TGTGCCAGCAGCTCACCGGGACAGATGAACACTGAAGCTTTCTTT. It is translated as CASSSPGQMNTEAFF.

This clonotype has ten or more counts. At one boundary the junction diverges from the germline segment, which might be a read error. The V call is TRBV19, the J call TRBJ2-7; D possibly corresponds to TRBD1 (6 bases). Germline assignment: CDR1 LNHDA and CDR2 SQIVND (reference sequence). CDR3 length equals 18 residues. DNA of the CDR3: TGTGCCAGCAGTATCGCCCTACCTCAGGGGACGAGCTCCTACGAGCAGTACTTC. Its translation: CASSIALPQGTSSYEQYF.

In the case of this clonotype: This may be a read error: a much more frequent sequence differs by one nucleotide. It is unclear where the CDR3 begins or ends on the DNA, so no DNA is shown, and the CDR3 is as TCRdb lists it. The chain employs TRBV28 and TRBJ1-5; the table assigns TRBD1, which was not confirmed against the DNA. Germline loops: CDR1 MDHEN, CDR2 SYDVKM. The CDR3 sequence runs 16 residues, both termini included. The CDR3 loop is CASRFGQGAWNQPQNF.